This is a list of T cell receptor beta chains from one sample in a study of T cell responses to AZD1222 COVID-19 vaccine. Profiled with immunoSEQ multiplex PCR; TCRdb holds only in-frame clones, not every one. The sample has fewer than 40,000 clones; approximately 85% are singletons. The sample consisted of peripheral blood, taken 28 days after the second dose of the MenACWY control vaccine. These TCRs come from an adult who received the MenACWY meningococcal vaccine as a control. Each CDR3 is given with its conserved first and last residue. The D gene is left open where the match is weak. Clone size, where shown, is once, few, many, or a class for clones that have expanded.

cdr3_aa	cdr3_nt	clone_size	d_call	v_call	j_call
CAWRAPKLVRVIQYF	TGTGCCTGGAGAGCACCCAAGCTAGTCCGGGTCATTCAGTACTTC	NA	NA	TRBV30	TRBJ2-4
CASSDRVGYGYTF	TGTGCCAGCAGTGACCGTGTGGGATATGGCTACACCTTC	once	NA	TRBV6-1	TRBJ1-2
CASRPPGGGGSPLHF	TGTGCCAGCAGACCTCCGGGAGGGGGAGGATCACCCCTCCACTTT	NA	NA	TRBV6-5	TRBJ1-6
CASSSSGGGRTGELFF	TGTGCCAGCAGTTCCTCTGGAGGGGGGCGCACCGGGGAGCTGTTTTTT	NA	NA	TRBV28	TRBJ2-2
CASSSKDGYTF	TGCGCCAGCAGCTCGAAAGATGGCTACACCTTC	NA	NA	TRBV4-1	TRBJ1-2
CASSQGEREPKNIQYF	TGTGCCAGCAGCCAGGGAGAGCGGGAACCCAAAAACATTCAGTACTTC	NA	TRBD2	TRBV4-2	TRBJ2-4
CASSLTGQGVGQPQHF	TGCGCCAGCAGCTTGACGGGACAGGGGGTAGGTCAGCCCCAGCATTTT	NA	TRBD1	TRBV5-1	TRBJ1-5
CATSPTGTSGNTIYF	TGTGCCACTTCTCCGACAGGAACCTCTGGAAACACCATATATTTT	NA	NA	TRBV19	TRBJ1-3
CASSTAAGYTEAFF	TGTGCCAGCAGTACGGCCGCGGGGTACACTGAAGCTTTCTTT	NA	NA	TRBV6-5	TRBJ1-1
CASLPRGQIFQETQYF	TGTGCCAGCCTTCCTAGAGGACAGATTTTCCAAGAGACCCAGTACTTC	NA	NA	TRBV27	TRBJ2-5
CSANDRGRQDEQYF	TGCAGTGCTAATGACAGGGGGCGACAGGACGAGCAGTACTTC	NA	TRBD1	TRBV20-1	TRBJ2-7
CASSLPIGAYGYTF	TGTGCCAGCAGCTTACCCATCGGCGCCTATGGCTACACCTTC	once	NA	TRBV5-6	TRBJ1-2
CASSLRDFATYNEQFF	TGTGCCAGTAGCCTCAGGGACTTCGCAACTTACAATGAGCAGTTCTTC	NA	NA	TRBV19	TRBJ2-1
CAISAGLAMTYEQYF	TGTGCCATCAGTGCGGGACTAGCAATGACCTACGAGCAGTACTTC	NA	TRBD2	TRBV10-3	TRBJ2-7
CASSLFYEQYF	TGTGCCAGCAGCTTGTTCTACGAGCAGTACTTC	NA	NA	TRBV6-5	TRBJ2-7
CASSSPRRQGSSYEQYF	TGTGCCAGCAGCTCGCCACGCAGACAGGGTAGCTCCTACGAGCAGTACTTC	NA	TRBD1	TRBV11-2	TRBJ2-7
CASSQAWRGNTGELFF	TGCGCCAGCAGCCAAGCCTGGCGGGGGAACACCGGGGAGCTGTTTTTT	once	NA	TRBV4-1	TRBJ2-2